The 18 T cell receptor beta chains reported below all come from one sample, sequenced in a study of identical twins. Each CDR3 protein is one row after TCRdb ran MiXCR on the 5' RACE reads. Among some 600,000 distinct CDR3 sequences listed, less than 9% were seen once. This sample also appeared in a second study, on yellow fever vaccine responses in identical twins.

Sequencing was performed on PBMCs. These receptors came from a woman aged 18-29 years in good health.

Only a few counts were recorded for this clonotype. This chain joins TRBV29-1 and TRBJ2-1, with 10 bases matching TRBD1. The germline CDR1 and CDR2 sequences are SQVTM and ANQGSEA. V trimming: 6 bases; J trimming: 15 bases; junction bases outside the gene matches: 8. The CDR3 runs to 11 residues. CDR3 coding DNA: TGCAGCGTCCGACAGGGGGCTTTGTCGTTCTTC. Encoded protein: CSVRQGALSFF.

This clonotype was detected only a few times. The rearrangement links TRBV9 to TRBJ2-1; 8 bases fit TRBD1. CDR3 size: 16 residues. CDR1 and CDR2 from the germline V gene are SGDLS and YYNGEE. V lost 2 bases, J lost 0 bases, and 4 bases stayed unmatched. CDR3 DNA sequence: TGTGCCAGCAGCGTCCAAACAGGGGGCTCCTACAATGAGCAGTTCTTC. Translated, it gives CASSVQTGGSYNEQFF.

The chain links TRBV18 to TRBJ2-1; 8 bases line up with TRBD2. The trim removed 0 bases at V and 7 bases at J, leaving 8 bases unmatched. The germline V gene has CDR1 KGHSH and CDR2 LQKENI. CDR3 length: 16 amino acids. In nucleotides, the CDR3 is TGTGCCAGCTCACCACCGACGGGGGGGGCTAGTAATGAGCAGTTCTTC. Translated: CASSPPTGGASNEQFF.

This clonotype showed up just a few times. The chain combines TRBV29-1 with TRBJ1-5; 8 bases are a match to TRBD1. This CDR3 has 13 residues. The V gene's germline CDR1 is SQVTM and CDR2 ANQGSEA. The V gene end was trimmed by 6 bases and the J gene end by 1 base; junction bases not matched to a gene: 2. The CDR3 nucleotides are TGCAGCGTGCGGACAGGGAGCAATCAGCCCCAGCATTTT. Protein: CSVRTGSNQPQHF.

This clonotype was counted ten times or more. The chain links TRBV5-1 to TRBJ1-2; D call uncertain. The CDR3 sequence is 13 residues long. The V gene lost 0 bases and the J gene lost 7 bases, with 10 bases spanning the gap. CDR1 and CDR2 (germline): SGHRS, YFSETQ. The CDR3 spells CASSLEAGGGYTF. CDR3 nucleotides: TGCGCCAGCAGCTTGGAGGCAGGCGGTGGCTACACCTTC.

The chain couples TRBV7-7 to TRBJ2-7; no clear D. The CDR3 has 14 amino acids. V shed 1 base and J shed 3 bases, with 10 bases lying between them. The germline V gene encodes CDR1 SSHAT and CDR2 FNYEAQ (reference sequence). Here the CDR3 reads CASSLGYPDYEQYF. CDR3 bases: TGTGCCAGCAGCTTAGGATATCCGGACTACGAGCAGTACTTC. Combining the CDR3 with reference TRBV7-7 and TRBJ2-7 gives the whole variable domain GAGVSQSPRYKVTKRGQDVTLRCDPISSHATLYWYQQALGQGPEFLTYFNYEAQPDKSGLPSDRFSAERPEGSISTLTIQRTEQRDSAMYRCASSLGYPDYEQYFGPGTRLTVT.

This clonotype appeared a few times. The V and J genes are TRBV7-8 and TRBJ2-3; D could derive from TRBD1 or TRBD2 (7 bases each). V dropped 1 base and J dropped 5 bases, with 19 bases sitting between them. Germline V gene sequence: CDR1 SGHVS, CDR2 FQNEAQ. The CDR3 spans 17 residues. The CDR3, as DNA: TGTGCCAGCAGCTTAGAGGGGGCGACTAGCAGGAAAGATACGCAGTATTTT. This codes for CASSLEGATSRKDTQYF.

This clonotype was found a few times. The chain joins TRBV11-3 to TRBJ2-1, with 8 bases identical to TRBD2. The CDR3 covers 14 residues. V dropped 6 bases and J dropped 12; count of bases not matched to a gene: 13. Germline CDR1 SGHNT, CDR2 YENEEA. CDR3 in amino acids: CASSGSGTRVGQFF. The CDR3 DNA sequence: TGTGCCAGCAGTGGTTCCGGGACTAGAGTAGGGCAGTTCTTC.

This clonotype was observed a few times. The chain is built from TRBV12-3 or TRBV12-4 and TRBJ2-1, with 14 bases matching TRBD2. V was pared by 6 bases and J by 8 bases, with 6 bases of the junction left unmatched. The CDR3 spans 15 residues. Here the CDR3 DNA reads TGTGCCAGCAGGGGGGGGACTAGCGGGAGCGATGAGCAGTTCTTC. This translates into CASRGGTSGSDEQFF.

The CDR3 DNA reads as TGTGCCAGCAGTTTACTCCTCAACCATGCCCAAGAGACCCAGTACTTC. It encodes CASSLLLNHAQETQYF. The J gene is TRBJ2-5, the V gene TRBV12-3 or TRBV12-4; D ambiguous. The V end lost 2 bases, the J end lost 1 base, and 14 bases lay between the germline ends. The CDR3 is 16 residues long.

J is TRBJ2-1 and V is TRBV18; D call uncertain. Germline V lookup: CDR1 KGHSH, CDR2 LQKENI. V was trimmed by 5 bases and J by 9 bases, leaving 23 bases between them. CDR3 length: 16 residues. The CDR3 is CASSFQLKMGIGEQFF. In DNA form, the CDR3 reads TGTGCCAGCTCATTCCAGCTTAAAATGGGGATCGGTGAGCAGTTCTTC.

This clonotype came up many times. The CDR3 DNA sequence: TGCGCCAGCAGCTCGGGAAACTATGGCTACACCTTC. It codes for CASSSGNYGYTF. The chain uses TRBV5-1 and TRBJ1-2, with D unresolved. Germline CDR1 and CDR2: SGHRS and YFSETQ. The CDR3 spans 12 residues. V gave up 3 bases and J gave up 2 bases, with 5 bases separating them.

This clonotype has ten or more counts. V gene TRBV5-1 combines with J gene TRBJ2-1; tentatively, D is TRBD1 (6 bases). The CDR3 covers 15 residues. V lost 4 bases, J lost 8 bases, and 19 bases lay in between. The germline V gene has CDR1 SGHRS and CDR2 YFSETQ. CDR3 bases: TGCGCCAGCAGCGGCAGGGGATTAGAGTCCGATGAGCAGTTCTTC. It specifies CASSGRGLESDEQFF.

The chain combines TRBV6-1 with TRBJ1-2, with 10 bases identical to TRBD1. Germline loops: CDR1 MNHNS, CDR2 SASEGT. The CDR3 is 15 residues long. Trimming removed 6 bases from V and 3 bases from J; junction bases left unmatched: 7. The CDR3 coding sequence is TGTGCCAGCAGGGGGCTCGGGACAGGGGACTATGGCTACACCTTC. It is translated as CASRGLGTGDYGYTF.

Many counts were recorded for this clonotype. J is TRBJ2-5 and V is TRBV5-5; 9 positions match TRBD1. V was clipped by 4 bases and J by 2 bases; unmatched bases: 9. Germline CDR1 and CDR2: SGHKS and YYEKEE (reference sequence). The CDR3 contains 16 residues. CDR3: CASSPGGTGLQETQYF. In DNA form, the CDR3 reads TGTGCCAGCAGCCCGGGTGGGACAGGGTTACAAGAGACCCAGTACTTC.

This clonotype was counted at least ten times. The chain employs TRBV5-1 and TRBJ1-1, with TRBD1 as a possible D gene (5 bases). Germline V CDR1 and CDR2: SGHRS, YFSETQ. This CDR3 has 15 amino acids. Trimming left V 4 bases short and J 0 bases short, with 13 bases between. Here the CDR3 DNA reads TGCGCCAGCAGCCAGGGTTCGTCGATGAACACTGAAGCTTTCTTT. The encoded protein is CASSQGSSMNTEAFF.

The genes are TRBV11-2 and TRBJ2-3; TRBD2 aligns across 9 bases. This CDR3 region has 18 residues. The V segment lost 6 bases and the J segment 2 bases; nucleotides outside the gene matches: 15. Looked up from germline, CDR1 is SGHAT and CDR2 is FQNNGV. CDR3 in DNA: TGTGCCAGCAGGCCGAGGCCCTTTGCGGGAGGGAACACAGATACGCAGTATTTT. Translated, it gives CASRPRPFAGGNTDTQYF.

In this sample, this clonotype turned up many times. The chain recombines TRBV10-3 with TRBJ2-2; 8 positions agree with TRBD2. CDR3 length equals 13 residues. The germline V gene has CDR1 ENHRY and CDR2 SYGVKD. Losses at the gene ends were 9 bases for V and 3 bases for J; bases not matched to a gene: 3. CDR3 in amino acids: CAMGSGDTGELFF. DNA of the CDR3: TGTGCCATGGGTAGCGGGGACACCGGGGAGCTGTTTTTT.